These 24 T cell receptor beta chains were all obtained from the same sample, sequenced in a study of T cell responses to AZD1222 COVID-19 vaccine. TCRdb keeps only in-frame clones here, not all; method: immunoSEQ multiplex PCR. The sample includes some 130,000 clones, roughly nine tenths of them seen just once. The specimen was peripheral blood, collected on day 0 of AZD1222 vaccination. The receptors come from an adult in good health.

CDR3 sequence reads: CASSPGRDNEQYF. DNA for the CDR3: TGTGCCAGCTCACCCGGCAGGGACAACGAGCAGTACTTC. The chain has TRBV18 and TRBJ2-7; D perhaps matches TRBD1 (6 bases). In germline, CDR1 is KGHSH, CDR2 LQKENI. The CDR3 spans 13 residues. Trimming removed 3 bases from V and 5 bases from J, with 11 bases in between.

V is TRBV19 and J is TRBJ1-1, with D unresolved. The germline V gene has CDR1 LNHDA and CDR2 SQIVND (reference sequence). Trimming pared 5 bases from V and 0 bases from J, leaving 7 bases between. The CDR3 sequence is 13 residues long. CDR3: CASSGELNTEAFF. CDR3 nucleotide sequence: TGTGCCAGTAGTGGGGAATTGAACACTGAAGCTTTCTTT.

The chain employs TRBV19 and TRBJ1-1, with D maybe TRBD1 (5 bases). Trimming pared 5 bases from V and 5 bases from J, leaving 12 bases between. The germline V gene encodes CDR1 LNHDA and CDR2 SQIVND (reference sequence). This CDR3 contains 13 residues. The CDR3 DNA reads as TGTGCCAGTAGTCCGGCCCGGGGGACTGAAGCTTTCTTT. Amino acid sequence: CASSPARGTEAFF.

In this sample, this clone turned up once. J is TRBJ1-6 and V is TRBV7-3, with 11 bases fitting TRBD1. CDR3 length: 15 amino acids. V gave up 4 bases and J gave up 7 bases; unmatched junction bases: 3. In germline, CDR1 is SGHTA, CDR2 FQGTGA. The CDR3 here is CASSWTGGGNSPLHF. CDR3 in DNA: TGTGCCAGCAGCTGGACAGGGGGCGGGAATTCACCCCTCCACTTT.

The chain carries TRBV4-2 and TRBJ1-4; 9 bases match TRBD1. The CDR3 totals 16 residues. The V segment lost 0 bases and the J segment 8 bases; nucleotides outside the gene matches: 7. Germline values: CDR1 LGHNA, CDR2 YNFKEQ. This chain's CDR3 is CASSQDPGTGTEKLFF. In DNA form, the CDR3 reads TGTGCCAGCAGCCAAGACCCTGGGACAGGGACCGAAAAACTGTTTTTT.

The V call is TRBV7-2, the J call TRBJ1-2, with no clear D. The V gene lost 4 bases and the J gene lost 2 bases, with 8 bases spanning the gap. CDR1 is SGHTA and CDR2 is FQGNSA in the germline V gene. The CDR3 is 13 residues long. CDR3 nucleotide sequence: TGTGCCAGCAGCTGGACGGAAAACTATGGCTACACCTTC. This codes for CASSWTENYGYTF.

This rearrangement joins TRBV4-1 to TRBJ1-1, with TRBD1 matching 8 bases. The CDR3 has 16 amino acids. V trimming: 4 bases; J trimming: 6 bases; junction bases outside the gene matches: 13. The germline gives CDR1 MGHRA, CDR2 YSYEKL. The CDR3 nucleotides are TGCGCCAGCAGCCCTATAACCTTGGACAGGGTGGCTGAAGCTTTCTTT. It codes for CASSPITLDRVAEAFF.

The chain uses TRBV27 and TRBJ1-5, with a possible D match to TRBD1 (5 bases). Trimming took 6 bases from V and 3 from J, leaving 12 bases between them. The CDR3 sequence is 14 residues long. The germline V gene has CDR1 MNHEY and CDR2 SMNVEV (reference sequence). The CDR3 protein is CASRVGVDNQPQHF. As DNA, the CDR3 is TGTGCCAGCAGGGTGGGGGTAGACAATCAGCCCCAGCATTTT.

This rearrangement joins TRBV18 to TRBJ2-2; 7 bases match TRBD1. CDR3 size: 16 residues. Germline V gives CDR1 KGHSH, CDR2 LQKENI. The V gene end was trimmed by 0 bases and the J gene end by 3 bases; junction bases not matched to a gene: 4. The CDR3 here is CASSPPGQGDTGELFF. The CDR3 coding sequence is TGTGCCAGCTCACCACCGGGGCAGGGGGACACCGGGGAGCTGTTTTTT.

The rearrangement links TRBV27 to TRBJ1-5; perhaps TRBD1 as D (5 bases). The CDR3 sequence is 13 residues long. Germline lookup yields CDR1 MNHEY and CDR2 SMNVEV (reference sequence). Trimming stripped 3 bases from V and 6 bases from J, with 9 bases between. This chain's CDR3 is CASSFQGGQPQHF. The CDR3 nucleotides read TGTGCCAGCAGTTTTCAGGGAGGTCAGCCCCAGCATTTT.

The rearrangement links TRBV24-1 to TRBJ2-1, with 7 bases aligning to TRBD1. The CDR3 spans 14 residues. Germline CDR1 is KGHDR and CDR2 is SFDVKD. The junction had 2 bases not matched to a gene; V was cut back by 7 bases and J by 0 bases. The CDR3 sequence: CATRAGGSYNEQFF. The CDR3 region has the DNA TGTGCCACCAGGGCAGGGGGCTCCTACAATGAGCAGTTCTTC.

J is TRBJ1-5 and V is TRBV28, with 7 bases matching TRBD1. V lost 8 bases and J lost 0; bases outside the gene matches: 7. Germline V gene lookup returns CDR1 MDHEN and CDR2 SYDVKM. The CDR3 is made up of 15 amino acids. CDR3 sequence reads: CASRWDSNSNQPQHF. The CDR3 coding sequence is TGTGCCAGCCGCTGGGACAGCAATAGCAATCAGCCCCAGCATTTT.

This clone was seen just once. The rearrangement uses TRBV5-6 and TRBJ1-6; the D is unclear. Germline loops: CDR1 SGHDT, CDR2 YYEEEE. V lost 2 bases and J lost 7, with 7 bases in between. The CDR3 covers 13 residues. CDR3 region: CASSFERNSPLHF. The CDR3 nucleotides are TGTGCCAGCAGCTTTGAGAGGAATTCACCCCTCCACTTT.

The chain is built from TRBV5-4 and TRBJ2-7; TRBD1 is a possible D gene (7 bases). Germline V gene lookup returns CDR1 SGHNT and CDR2 YYREEE (reference sequence). The CDR3 is made up of 16 amino acids. V lost 4 bases, J lost 3 bases, and 20 bases lay in between. The CDR3 DNA reads as TGTGCCAGCAGCCCTGATTCCGGGGGACAGAACTACGAGCAGTACTTC. Protein: CASSPDSGGQNYEQYF.

The genes are TRBV3-1 (or the pseudogene TRBV3-2) and TRBJ1-1; D gene unclear. The CDR3 covers 14 residues. The V gene lost 4 bases and the J gene lost 0 bases, with 9 bases spanning the gap. CDR1 is LGHDT, CDR2 YNNKEL, per germline (reference sequence). The DNA of the CDR3 is TGTGCCAGCAGCCCGGACCCGATGAACACTGAAGCTTTCTTT. Its protein product is CASSPDPMNTEAFF.

The V gene is TRBV19, the J gene TRBJ1-3; TRBD1 might be the D (5 bases). V was trimmed by 9 bases and J by 7 bases, leaving 13 bases between them. The V gene's germline CDR1 is LNHDA and CDR2 SQIVND (reference sequence). The CDR3 length is 12 residues. The CDR3 nucleotides read TGTGCCAGCCAGGGTTACCGGAACACCATATATTTT. It codes for CASQGYRNTIYF.

The chain is built from TRBV6-5 and TRBJ1-1, with TRBD1 as a possible D gene (5 bases). The CDR3 has 15 residues. The V gene's germline CDR1 is MNHEY and CDR2 SVGAGI. V was cut by 0 bases and J by 4 bases, with 12 bases left in between. In nucleotides, the CDR3 is TGTGCCAGCAGTTACTCGGGGCGTGCTGGCACTGAAGCTTTCTTT. Amino acid sequence: CASSYSGRAGTEAFF.

The chain combines TRBV6-2 or TRBV6-3 with TRBJ2-5; TRBD1 is a possible D gene (6 bases). Per germline, CDR1 MNHEY and CDR2 SVGEGT. V shed 2 bases and J shed 2 bases, with 9 bases lying between them. The CDR3 sequence is 14 residues long. The CDR3 reads CASSYRDIQETQYF. CDR3 nucleotides: TGTGCCAGCAGTTACCGGGACATACAAGAGACCCAGTACTTC.

The chain employs TRBV15 and TRBJ2-1; a weak D match, TRBD2 (5 bases). The CDR3 is made up of 15 amino acids. V lost 1 base and J lost 6, with 13 bases in between. Germline CDR1 reads LNHNV; CDR2 reads YYDKDF (reference sequence). CDR3 sequence: CATSRVRGTANEQFF. CDR3 sequence (DNA): TGTGCCACCAGCAGAGTCCGGGGAACCGCCAATGAGCAGTTCTTC.

The genes are TRBV19 and TRBJ1-3, with no clear D. The CDR3 is made up of 15 amino acids. V gave up 5 bases and J gave up 2 bases, with 13 bases separating them. Germline V CDR1 and CDR2: LNHDA, SQIVND (reference sequence). CDR3 nucleotides: TGTGCCAGTAGTTACGAAATCCGGGCTGGAAACACCATATATTTT. Protein: CASSYEIRAGNTIYF.

The chain carries TRBV2 and TRBJ1-1, with D maybe TRBD1 (6 bases). Germline values: CDR1 SNHLY, CDR2 FYNNEI. V lost 6 bases to trimming and J lost 8 bases, with 19 bases between them. CDR3 length: 14 amino acids. The DNA for the CDR3 is TGTGCCAGCAGACGACGGGGGGCTTGGGACGAAGCTTTCTTT. Its protein is CASRRRGAWDEAFF.

This clone has just a few counts. The chain joins TRBV9 to TRBJ2-7; TRBD1 aligns across 7 bases. The CDR3 is made up of 15 amino acids. V was clipped by 3 bases and J by 2 bases; unmatched bases: 8. CDR1 is SGDLS, CDR2 YYNGEE, per germline. The CDR3, as DNA: TGTGCCAGCAGCGCCTCGACAGGGTCGGCCTACGAGCAGTACTTC. This translates into CASSASTGSAYEQYF.

This chain connects TRBV5-1 to TRBJ1-3; D may be TRBD1 (6 bases). The CDR3 contains 15 residues. Between the trimmed V and J ends, which lost 4 bases and 2 bases, there was a span of 13 bases. The germline V gene encodes CDR1 SGHRS and CDR2 YFSETQ. The DNA for the CDR3 is TGCGCCAGCAGCCCACGGACAGAAGCTGGAAACACCATATATTTT. This codes for CASSPRTEAGNTIYF.

The V call is TRBV28, the J call TRBJ2-5; D unclear. Germline CDR1 reads MDHEN; CDR2 reads SYDVKM. The CDR3 contains 11 residues. V shed 6 bases and J shed 9 bases, with 11 bases lying between them. CDR3 region: CASSLSRAQYF. CDR3 bases: TGTGCCAGCAGCCTCTCTAGGGCCCAGTACTTC. The entire variable domain, with the rest obtained from reference TRBV28 and TRBJ2-5, is as follows: DVKVTQSSRYLVKRTGEKVFLECVQDMDHENMFWYRQDPGLGLRLIYFSYDVKMKEKGDIPEGYSVSREKKERFSLILESASTNQTSMYLCASSLSRAQYFGPGTRLLVL.